Sequencing of this TCR beta chain was carried out in a study of T cell changes during pregnancy in multiple sclerosis. The protocol was immunoSEQ multiplex PCR, while the TCRdb copy is restricted to in-frame clones and leaves out a portion. In the table there are 100,000 or so clones, 90% to 95% of which are singletons. V was pared by 6 bases and J by 4 bases, with 8 bases of the junction left unmatched. This CDR3 comprises 14 residues. Germline CDR1 SGHNT, CDR2 YYREEE (reference sequence). The material sequenced was peripheral blood, taken after pregnancy. The clonotype was recovered from a female donor with multiple sclerosis, enrolled in a pregnancy study. V and J are TRBV5-4 and TRBJ1-2; TRBD1 aligns across 8 bases. This chain's CDR3 is CASTLGQVPYGYTF. The CDR3 DNA reads as TGTGCCAGCACCCTGGGACAGGTCCCCTATGGCTACACCTTC. Filled out from reference TRBV5-4 and TRBJ1-2, the complete variable domain reads ETGVTQSPTHLIKTRGQQVTLRCSSQSGHNTVSWYQQALGQGPQFIFQYYREEENGRGNFPPRFSGLQFPNYSSELNVNALELDDSALYLCASTLGQVPYGYTFGSGTRLTVV.